This T cell receptor beta chain appears in the sequencing data of a study of regulatory dendritic cells for organ transplantation. General observations from the study: Among resting subsets, memory CD8+ cells contained the most alloreactive clonotypes. Memory CD8+ clonal expansion seemed more limited with regulatory than mature dendritic cells. The authors noted considerable between-person heterogeneity in alloreactive memory CD8+ cells.

This table comes from immunoSEQ multiplex PCR, and its TCRdb copy is limited to in-frame clones, with some not included. The table shows about 30,000 clones, with 82% occurring only once. Regarding this clone: The antigen is not known.

Sequenced sample: naive CD4+ T cells from blood. Subset here: CD45RA+ naive T cells. The sequence derives from a human donor in good health.

The CDR3 DNA sequence: TGTGCCAGCACAGGGGGGATCAATCAGCCCCAGCATTTT. It is translated as CASTGGINQPQHF. The chain is built from TRBV6-6 and TRBJ1-5; 7 bases match TRBD1. V lost 7 bases, J lost 3 bases, and 3 bases stayed unmatched. The CDR3 is 13 amino acids. The V gene's germline CDR1 is MNHNY and CDR2 SVGAGI (reference sequence).